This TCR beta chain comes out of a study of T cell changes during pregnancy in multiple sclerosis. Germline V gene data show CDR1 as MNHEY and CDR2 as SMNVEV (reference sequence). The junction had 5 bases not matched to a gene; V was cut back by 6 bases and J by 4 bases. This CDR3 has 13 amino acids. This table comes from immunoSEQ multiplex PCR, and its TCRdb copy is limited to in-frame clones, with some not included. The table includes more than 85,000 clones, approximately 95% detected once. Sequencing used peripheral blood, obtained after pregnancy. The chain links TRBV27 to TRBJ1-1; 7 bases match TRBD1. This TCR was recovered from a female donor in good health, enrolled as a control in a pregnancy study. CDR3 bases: TGTGCCAGCAGCTACAGGGGTACCACTGAAGCTTTCTTT. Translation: CASSYRGTTEAFF.